What follows are 19 T cell receptor beta chains derived from one specimen sequenced in a study of T-cell reconstitution after alpha-beta-depleted transplantation in children. Preparation of the TCRbeta library used unique molecular identifiers. TCRdb reprocessed the PCR reads with MiXCR, giving one entry per CDR3 protein. Of about 460,000 distinct CDR3 sequences in the sample, roughly an eighth were seen once. This specimen was PBMCs from the stem cell graft donor, taken from the stem cell graft. The origin of the receptors is a human donor who donated a stem cell graft to a child with combined immunodeficiency.

The chain uses TRBV24-1 and TRBJ2-5; TRBD2 might be the D (5 bases). The V end was cut by 3 bases, the J end by 1 base, with 14 bases between. The length of the CDR3 is 16 residues. The germline V gene has CDR1 KGHDR and CDR2 SFDVKD. This CDR3 reads CATSDGRVGAQETQYF. The CDR3 nucleotides read TGTGCCACCAGTGATGGTCGTGTGGGAGCCCAAGAGACCCAGTACTTC.

CDR3 DNA sequence: TGTGCCAGCAGTTACTCGAGTGCGTTGAGGGGCGAAGGCACTGAAGCTTTCTTT. It translates to CASSYSSALRGEGTEAFF. The rearrangement uses TRBV6-2 or TRBV6-3 and TRBJ1-1, with TRBD1 as a possible D gene (5 bases). V was shortened by 0 bases and J by 4 bases, with 21 bases between the two germline ends. This CDR3 contains 18 residues. Germline V gene sequence: CDR1 MNHEY, CDR2 SVGEGT.

V gene TRBV7-2 combines with J gene TRBJ2-2, with D uncertain. The CDR3 has 13 residues. CDR1 and CDR2 from the germline V gene are SGHTA and FQGNSA. Trimming removed 10 bases from V and 0 bases from J, with 9 bases in between. The CDR3 coding sequence is TGTGCCACCAGATTAGCGAACACCGGGGAGCTGTTTTTT. As protein: CATRLANTGELFF. Together with reference TRBV7-2 and TRBJ2-2, the CDR3 gives the full variable domain: GAGVSQSPSNKVTEKGKDVELRCDPISGHTALYWYRQSLGQGLEFLIYFQGNSAPDKSGLPSDRFSAERTGGSVSTLTIQRTQQEDSAVYLCATRLANTGELFFGEGSRLTVL.

The table lists this clonotype with a few counts. The chain recombines TRBV7-2 with TRBJ2-5; 9 positions match TRBD2. The CDR3 is 15 amino acids. Germline-derived CDR1 and CDR2 are SGHTA and FQGNSA. After removal of 1 base from V and 5 bases from J, the junction contained 5 bases not matched to a gene. Here the CDR3 reads CASSLGSSGVETQYF. The CDR3 DNA reads as TGTGCCAGCAGCTTAGGATCTAGCGGGGTTGAGACCCAGTACTTC.

The rearrangement uses TRBV4-1 and TRBJ2-1; 10 nucleotides align to TRBD2. J was trimmed by 7 bases and V by 2 bases; bases with no gene match: 8. Germline V gene sequence: CDR1 MGHRA, CDR2 YSYEKL. The CDR3 has 16 residues. This CDR3 is CASSQPLAGRGNEQFF. In DNA form, the CDR3 reads TGCGCCAGCAGCCAACCACTAGCGGGAAGGGGGAATGAGCAGTTCTTC.

Comments on this clonotype: A clone one base away is much larger, so this may be a read error. The CDR3 ends on some other residue instead of the conserved phenylalanine or tryptophan, so this is likely a read error. The V call is TRBV30, the J call TRBJ1-1; possibly TRBD1 for D (6 bases). Trimming took off 4 bases at V and 1 base at J, with 10 bases between the two ends. Germline values: CDR1 GTSNPN, CDR2 SVGIG (reference sequence). This CDR3 has 13 residues. CDR3: CAWTGQTNTEAFV. The CDR3 nucleotides read TGTGCCTGGACTGGACAGACGAACACTGAAGCTTTCGTT.

This clonotype has a handful of counts. This chain links TRBV11-2 with TRBJ1-1; no clear D gene. V was trimmed by 1 base and J by 8 bases, leaving 14 bases between them. CDR3 length: 14 residues. Germline V CDR1 and CDR2: SGHAT, FQNNGV. The CDR3 coding sequence is TGTGCCAGCAGCTTAGTAGGCACAAAATTCGAAGCTTTCTTT. This sequence encodes CASSLVGTKFEAFF. The full variable domain, in which reference TRBV11-2 and TRBJ1-1 provide the parts outside the CDR3, is EAGVAQSPRYKIIEKRQSVAFWCNPISGHATLYWYQQILGQGPKLLIQFQNNGVVDDSQLPKDRFSAERLKGVDSTLKIQPAKLEDSAVYLCASSLVGTKFEAFFGQGTRLTVV.

This clonotype has just a few counts. The chain joins TRBV6-1 to TRBJ2-7, with D possibly TRBD2 on 6 matching bases. CDR1 and CDR2 (germline): MNHNS, SASEGT. The CDR3 length is 17 residues. The V and J ends lost 3 bases and 2 bases respectively, with 20 bases between them. Here the CDR3 DNA reads TGTGCCAGCAGTGACCCCCGCCGGGGGATTCCGCCCTACGAGCAGTACTTC. Translation: CASSDPRRGIPPYEQYF.

This clonotype was found a few times. The gene calls are TRBV12-3 or TRBV12-4 and TRBJ2-1; 8 bases align to TRBD2. This CDR3 is 15 amino acids long. V shed 4 bases, J shed 4 bases, and the junction held 6 bases outside the gene matches. CDR3 coding DNA: TGTGCCAGCAGTTCTTGGAGCGGGGGATACAATGAGCAGTTCTTC. Its protein is CASSSWSGGYNEQFF.

This clonotype was detected only a few times. The rearrangement links TRBV6-5 to TRBJ1-2; 9 bases line up with TRBD1. V lost 5 bases and J lost 7; bases outside the gene matches: 8. CDR3 size: 14 residues. Germline-derived CDR1 and CDR2 are MNHEY and SVGAGI. DNA of the CDR3: TGTGCCAGCAGTCGCACCGGGACAGGGTTTGGCTACACCTTC. Translating gives CASSRTGTGFGYTF.

The sample holds many counts of this clonotype. The chain recombines TRBV12-3 or TRBV12-4 with TRBJ2-7; D is unclear. V dropped 6 bases and J dropped 4 bases, with 13 bases sitting between them. This CDR3 has 13 residues. CDR3 nucleotides: TGTGCCAGCAGATTACCGGACGGTTACGAGCAGTACTTC. Its protein is CASRLPDGYEQYF.

This clonotype was picked up a small number of times. V usage is TRBV27 and J usage is TRBJ2-7, with 13 nucleotides matching TRBD2. Trimming at V came to 7 bases and at J to 1 base, leaving 10 bases not matched to a gene. CDR1 is MNHEY, CDR2 SMNVEV, per germline (reference sequence). The CDR3 runs to 17 residues. The CDR3 region is CASKHTGTSGDSYEQYF. The CDR3 nucleotides read TGTGCCAGCAAACACACCGGGACTAGCGGGGATTCCTACGAGCAGTACTTC.

This clonotype was detected many times. The rearrangement links TRBV15 to TRBJ2-7; TRBD2 matches 11 bases. V shed 0 bases, J shed 5 bases, and the junction held 9 bases outside the gene matches. CDR3 size: 17 residues. Germline CDR1 is LNHNV and CDR2 is YYDKDF (reference sequence). For the CDR3, the DNA is TGTGCCACCAGCAGAGATCGTCCTAGCGGGGGGCATAACGAGCAGTACTTC. Translated, it gives CATSRDRPSGGHNEQYF.

This clonotype was detected only a few times. The chain recombines TRBV7-3 with TRBJ2-1; D gene ambiguous. Trimming left V 8 bases short and J 6 bases short, with 14 bases between. This CDR3 has 13 residues. In germline, CDR1 is SGHTA, CDR2 FQGTGA. The CDR3, as DNA: TGTGCCAGCGCAGCGAACCTGGGCAATGAGCAGTTCTTC. Its translation is CASAANLGNEQFF.

This clonotype was picked up a small number of times. The chain is built from TRBV9 and TRBJ2-2; D gene unclear. This CDR3 has 16 amino acids. The germline V and J ends were trimmed by 1 base and 3 bases, with 13 bases remaining between them. Germline CDR1 is SGDLS and CDR2 is YYNGEE. The CDR3 is CASSVRPNSHTGELFF. The CDR3 region has the DNA TGTGCCAGCAGCGTAAGACCGAACAGTCACACCGGGGAGCTGTTTTTT.

CDR3 DNA: TGTGCCAGCAGCGAGAAGTCCCAGTGCAATTACAATGAGCAGTTCTTC. It yields the protein CASSEKSQCNYNEQFF. V usage is TRBV7-4 and J usage is TRBJ2-1; no clear D gene. Trimming stripped 5 bases from V and 4 bases from J, with 18 bases between. The CDR3 is 16 residues long. Germline assignment: CDR1 SGHVT and CDR2 SQSDAQ.

The gene calls are TRBV4-3 and TRBJ2-2, with 8 bases that match TRBD2. CDR3 length: 17 residues. The trim removed 1 base at V and 6 bases at J, leaving 10 bases unmatched. The V gene's germline CDR1 is LGHNA and CDR2 YSLEER. The CDR3 nucleotides read TGCGCCAGCAGCCAAGTTTTGCGGGGGGCGTGGGCCGGGGAGCTGTTTTTT. This gives the protein CASSQVLRGAWAGELFF.

This clonotype was detected a few times. The chain uses TRBV4-3 and TRBJ2-7; weak D call: TRBD2 (5 bases). CDR1 LGHNA and CDR2 YSLEER come from the germline V gene. Trimming took off 0 bases at V and 2 bases at J, with 14 bases between the two ends. This CDR3 is 16 amino acids long. The CDR3 sequence is CASSQDTGSPAYEQYF. The CDR3 DNA follows: TGCGCCAGCAGCCAAGATACGGGGTCCCCTGCCTACGAGCAGTACTTC.

The sample holds many counts of this clonotype. The gene calls are TRBV7-9 and TRBJ2-1, with D uncertain. There are 13 residues in the CDR3. V lost 1 base to trimming and J lost 8 bases, with 9 bases between them. Germline V CDR1 and CDR2: SEHNR, FQNEAQ (reference sequence). The CDR3 spells CASSLDAVHEQFF. For the CDR3, the DNA is TGTGCCAGCAGCTTAGATGCGGTACATGAGCAGTTCTTC. Full variable domain (remainder filled in from reference TRBV7-9 and TRBJ2-1): DTGVSQNPRHKITKRGQNVTFRCDPISEHNRLYWYRQTLGQGPEFLTYFQNEAQLEKSRLLSDRFSAERPKGSFSTLEIQRTEQGDSAMYLCASSLDAVHEQFFGPGTRLTVL.